The 14 T cell receptor beta chains below come from one sample, sequenced in a study of blood T cell repertoires in COVID-19. TCRdb's copy holds only in-frame clones and misses some; the assay was immunoSEQ multiplex PCR. Among some 200,000 clones listed, around 95% were seen once. Sequenced: peripheral blood. The receptor set was obtained from a young man with COVID-19, enrolled during active disease.

The chain carries TRBV19 and TRBJ2-1; the match to TRBD1 covers 10 bases. The germline gives CDR1 LNHDA, CDR2 SQIVND (reference sequence). CDR3 length equals 15 residues. V lost 5 bases and J lost 7; bases outside the gene matches: 8. DNA for the CDR3: TGTGCCAGTAGTGTCCGGGACAGGGGCCAGAATGAGCAGTTCTTC. It is translated as CASSVRDRGQNEQFF. The full variable domain, with the rest looked up from reference TRBV19 and TRBJ2-1, is DGGITQSPKYLFRKEGQNVTLSCEQNLNHDAMYWYRQDPGQGLRLIYYSQIVNDFQKGDIAEGYSVSREKKESFPLTVTSAQKNPTAFYLCASSVRDRGQNEQFFGPGTRLTVL.

The V call is TRBV5-4, the J call TRBJ1-4; TRBD1 matches 7 bases. CDR3 size: 17 residues. Looked up from germline, CDR1 is SGHNT and CDR2 is YYREEE (reference sequence). J was trimmed by 7 bases and V by 4 bases; bases with no gene match: 16. CDR3 residues: CASSPGGQPPGGEKLFF. As DNA, the CDR3 is TGTGCCAGCAGCCCCGGGGGACAGCCGCCGGGCGGTGAAAAACTGTTTTTT. Full variable domain (rest looked up from reference TRBV5-4 and TRBJ1-4): ETGVTQSPTHLIKTRGQQVTLRCSSQSGHNTVSWYQQALGQGPQFIFQYYREEENGRGNFPPRFSGLQFPNYSSELNVNALELDDSALYLCASSPGGQPPGGEKLFFGSGTQLSVL.

The chain joins TRBV11-2 to TRBJ1-1, with D possibly TRBD1 on 5 matching bases. The CDR3 covers 14 residues. Deletions cut 2 bases from V and 5 bases from J, with 12 bases between. Germline CDR1 is SGHAT and CDR2 is FQNNGV. The CDR3 region has the DNA TGTGCCAGCAGCTTAACAAGACAGCGTACTGAAGCTTTCTTT. This gives the protein CASSLTRQRTEAFF.

The gene calls are TRBV5-1 and TRBJ1-5; TRBD1 matches at 8 bases. This CDR3 is built from 15 residues. V lost 4 bases and J lost 6; bases outside the gene matches: 9. The germline V gene encodes CDR1 SGHRS and CDR2 YFSETQ. DNA of the CDR3: TGCGCCAGCAGCCAGACAGGGGTATGGTCTCAGCCCCAGCATTTT. Its translation: CASSQTGVWSQPQHF. Full variable domain (outside the CDR3, taken from reference TRBV5-1 and TRBJ1-5): KAGVTQTPRYLIKTRGQQVTLSCSPISGHRSVSWYQQTPGQGLQFLFEYFSETQRNKGNFPGRFSGRQFSNSRSEMNVSTLELGDSALYLCASSQTGVWSQPQHFGDGTRLSIL.

The gene calls are TRBV10-1 and TRBJ2-7, with TRBD2 matching 10 bases. CDR1 and CDR2 (germline): WNHNN, SYGVQD (reference sequence). The V segment lost 0 bases and the J segment 2 bases; nucleotides outside the gene matches: 13. The CDR3 has 19 amino acids. CDR3 in amino acids: CASSESWGLAGASPYEQYF. In DNA, the CDR3 is TGCGCCAGCAGTGAGTCGTGGGGGCTAGCGGGGGCCTCCCCCTACGAGCAGTACTTC.

This clone was observed once. The CDR3 reads CASSPTQGVETQYF. The CDR3 nucleotides read TGTGCCAGCTCACCAACGCAGGGGGTAGAGACCCAGTACTTC. The chain has TRBV18 and TRBJ2-5; 7 bases are shared with TRBD1. Trimming at V came to 2 bases and at J to 4 bases, leaving 4 bases not matched to a gene. CDR1 is KGHSH and CDR2 is LQKENI in the germline V gene. CDR3 length: 14 amino acids.

This clone was seen once. This chain uses TRBV6-5 with TRBJ1-1; D remains unclear. This CDR3 spans 13 amino acids. The V gene lost 10 bases and the J gene lost 0 bases, with 12 bases spanning the gap. The germline V gene encodes CDR1 MNHEY and CDR2 SVGAGI. The CDR3 nucleotides are TGTGCCACACATCAGGCCATGAACACTGAAGCTTTCTTT. Translating gives CATHQAMNTEAFF.

This clone has only one observation. The chain employs TRBV15 and TRBJ2-3, with TRBD2 matching over 12 bases. CDR1 and CDR2 from the germline V gene are LNHNV and YYDKDF (reference sequence). J gave up 5 bases and V 0 bases, and 3 bases lay outside the gene matches. The CDR3 sequence is 16 residues long. The CDR3 bases are TGTGCCACCAGCAGAGACGGGACTAGCGGGCGAGATACGCAGTATTTT. Translation gives CATSRDGTSGRDTQYF.

This sequence joins TRBV3-1 (or the pseudogene TRBV3-2) and TRBJ2-7; perhaps TRBD1 as D (5 bases). Trimming took 0 bases from V and 0 from J, leaving 12 bases between them. Germline values: CDR1 LGHDT, CDR2 YNNKEL (reference sequence). This CDR3 contains 16 residues. This CDR3 is CASSQEGTGASYEQYF. The CDR3, as DNA: TGTGCCAGCAGCCAAGAGGGCACAGGAGCCTCCTACGAGCAGTACTTC.

The chain links TRBV6-5 to TRBJ2-1; 10 nucleotides match TRBD1. This CDR3 spans 16 amino acids. The trim removed 0 bases at V and 5 bases at J, leaving 4 bases unmatched. CDR1 is MNHEY and CDR2 is SVGAGI in the germline V gene. CDR3 nucleotide sequence: TGTGCCAGCAGTTACTCACCGGGACAGGGGCACAATGAGCAGTTCTTC. Translation: CASSYSPGQGHNEQFF.

A single count supports this clone. This chain links TRBV19 with TRBJ1-6, with 8 bases lining up with TRBD1. The J segment lost 9 bases and the V segment lost 10 bases, leaving 8 bases of the junction unmatched. CDR3 length: 13 amino acids. CDR1 and CDR2 from the germline V gene are LNHDA and SQIVND (reference sequence). The CDR3 protein is CATEDRESSPLHF. In DNA, the CDR3 is TGTGCCACCGAGGACAGGGAGAGTTCACCCCTCCACTTT. Complete variable domain (other parts from reference TRBV19 and TRBJ1-6): DGGITQSPKYLFRKEGQNVTLSCEQNLNHDAMYWYRQDPGQGLRLIYYSQIVNDFQKGDIAEGYSVSREKKESFPLTVTSAQKNPTAFYLCATEDRESSPLHFGNGTRLTVT.

V usage is TRBV11-2 and J usage is TRBJ2-1; 11 bases are a match to TRBD2. Trimming removed 6 bases from V and 2 bases from J; junction bases left unmatched: 21. The CDR3 runs to 21 residues. Germline V CDR1 and CDR2: SGHAT, FQNNGV. CDR3 coding DNA: TGTGCCAGCAGTTTAATACAGGGGCGCCTAGCGGGGGGTTTCCCCTACAATGAGCAGTTCTTC. Protein sequence: CASSLIQGRLAGGFPYNEQFF.

The CDR3 DNA is TGTGCCAGCAGCGCAACTAGCACAGATACGCAGTATTTT. Translation gives CASSATSTDTQYF. The J gene is TRBJ2-3, the V gene TRBV9; D not certain. CDR3 length: 13 residues. V was pared by 3 bases and J by 0 bases, with 5 bases between. Germline V gene sequence: CDR1 SGDLS, CDR2 YYNGEE.

The rearrangement uses TRBV11-2 and TRBJ1-1; D not resolved. The CDR3 runs to 17 residues. Per the germline V gene, CDR1 is SGHAT and CDR2 is FQNNGV. Trimming shortened V by 3 bases and J by 0 bases, and 17 bases separated the two germline ends. CDR3 sequence: CASSLLSWALLNTEAFF. CDR3 DNA sequence: TGTGCCAGCAGCTTGTTGAGCTGGGCCCTATTGAACACTGAAGCTTTCTTT.